These T cell receptor beta chains were read from a single sample in a study of T cells in Graves' hyperthyroidism and ophthalmopathy. TCRdb re-called the multiplex PCR reads with MiXCR, one entry per CDR3 protein. Of roughly 500,000 distinct CDR3 sequences listed, 46% were seen once; the top ten hold about 43%. The specimen was peripheral blood or thyroid tissue (not recorded which). The receptors derive from an adult woman with Graves' disease, either hyperthyroidism or ophthalmopathy (not recorded which). Both conserved end residues are part of each CDR3. D genes are given only for firm matches. Expanded clones get a size class; other rows say once, few or many, or leave the size out.

clone size: -; D gene: -; J gene: TRBJ1-5; V gene: TRBV7-9; CDR3 DNA: TGTGCCAGCAGCTTAGTAGGGGGTTCCAATCAGCCCCAGCATTTT; CDR3 protein: CASSLVGGSNQPQHF
clone size: -; D gene: -; J gene: TRBJ2-7; V gene: TRBV28; CDR3 DNA: TGTGCCAGCAGTAGACCGGGACGCTACTACGAGCAGTACTTC; CDR3 protein: CASSRPGRYYEQYF
clone size: many; D gene: -; J gene: TRBJ1-5; V gene: TRBV5-6; CDR3 DNA: TGTGCCAGCAGCCCTGGACCCTTTAGCAATCAGCCCCAGCATTTT; CDR3 protein: CASSPGPFSNQPQHF
clone size: -; D gene: -; J gene: TRBJ1-2; V gene: TRBV10-3; CDR3 DNA: TGTGCCATCAGTGAGGTAGTAGCGCGATTCGTCGCCTTC; CDR3 protein: CAISEVVARFVAF
clone size: few; D gene: -; J gene: TRBJ2-2; V gene: TRBV12-5; CDR3 DNA: TGTGCTAGTGGTTCGGGCCCCGGGGAGCTGTTTTTT; CDR3 protein: CASGSGPGELFF
clone size: many; D gene: -; J gene: TRBJ1-2; V gene: TRBV2; CDR3 DNA: TGTGCCAGCAGTTCGGAGGACAGCTATGGCTACACCTTC; CDR3 protein: CASSSEDSYGYTF
clone size: -; D gene: TRBD2; J gene: TRBJ2-1; V gene: TRBV2; CDR3 DNA: TGTGCCAGCAAGACTAGCGGGAGCTCCTACAATGAGCAGTTCTTC; CDR3 protein: CASKTSGSSYNEQFF
clone size: -; D gene: -; J gene: TRBJ1-2; V gene: TRBV6-5; CDR3 DNA: TGTGCCAGCTCGGACGGACACTATGGCTACACCTTC; CDR3 protein: CASSDGHYGYTF
clone size: -; D gene: -; J gene: TRBJ2-7; V gene: TRBV2; CDR3 DNA: TGTGCCAGCAGGGCGGACTTAACGCCGTACGAGCAGTACTTC; CDR3 protein: CASRADLTPYEQYF
clone size: -; D gene: -; J gene: TRBJ1-5; V gene: TRBV19; CDR3 DNA: TGTGCCAGTAGCCGGGCCCATAGGGGTCAGCCCCAGCATTTT; CDR3 protein: CASSRAHRGQPQHF
clone size: -; D gene: -; J gene: TRBJ2-7; V gene: TRBV2; CDR3 DNA: TGTGCCAGCAGTTGGAACACCGGGGAGCTGTACTTC; CDR3 protein: CASSWNTGELYF
clone size: few; D gene: TRBD1; J gene: TRBJ1-5; V gene: TRBV7-9; CDR3 DNA: TGTGCTAGCTTGGGACAGGGAGGTGCGCCCCAGCATTTT; CDR3 protein: CASLGQGGAPQHF
clone size: -; D gene: TRBD2; J gene: TRBJ2-7; V gene: TRBV7-2; CDR3 DNA: TGTGCCAGCAGCTACCGACTAGCTGAAGCCTACGAGCAGTACTTC; CDR3 protein: CASSYRLAEAYEQYF
clone size: many; D gene: TRBD1; J gene: TRBJ1-6; V gene: TRBV20-1; CDR3 DNA: TGCAGTGCTACTTCTCTACGGACAGGGCGAAATTCACCCCTCCACTTT; CDR3 protein: CSATSLRTGRNSPLHF
clone size: -; D gene: TRBD1; J gene: TRBJ1-6; V gene: TRBV20-1; CDR3 DNA: TGCAGTGCTAGGAACCAGGGGGCTGGTCGTGTTCCGCGGTCACCCCTCCACTTT; CDR3 protein: CSARNQGAGRVPRSPLHF
clone size: few; D gene: -; J gene: TRBJ1-4; V gene: TRBV20-1; CDR3 DNA: TGCAGTGCTAGAGTTGCACGGGGGGGGTGGACTGAAAAACTGTTTTTT; CDR3 protein: CSARVARGGWTEKLFF
clone size: -; D gene: -; J gene: TRBJ1-2; V gene: TRBV29-1; CDR3 DNA: TGCAGCGTTAAGGGGGAGAGCCACTATGGCTACACCTTC; CDR3 protein: CSVKGESHYGYTF
clone size: many; D gene: TRBD1; J gene: TRBJ1-1; V gene: TRBV6-5; CDR3 DNA: TGTGCCAGCATTTTACCGACAGGGAGCGGCCCCAAAGCTTTCTTT; CDR3 protein: CASILPTGSGPKAFF
clone size: -; D gene: -; J gene: TRBJ2-5; V gene: TRBV12-3/TRBV12-4; CDR3 DNA: TGTGCCAGCAGCCAAGTGCGGAGGCTAGCGGAGACCCAGTACTTC; CDR3 protein: CASSQVRRLAETQYF
clone size: -; D gene: -; J gene: TRBJ2-2; V gene: TRBV12-3/TRBV12-4; CDR3 DNA: TGTGCCAGCAGTTTAGCGGTGGGGGAGCTGTTTTTT; CDR3 protein: CASSLAVGELFF
clone size: many; D gene: TRBD1; J gene: TRBJ1-1; V gene: TRBV19; CDR3 DNA: TGTGCCAGTAGAAAGGGCCCCGGGACAGGGGGCGTCACTGAAGCTTTCTTT; CDR3 protein: CASRKGPGTGGVTEAFF
clone size: -; D gene: TRBD2; J gene: TRBJ2-5; V gene: TRBV10-3; CDR3 DNA: TGTGCCATCCGGAGAGCGGGAGGGCCGGGGGAGACCCAGTACTTC; CDR3 protein: CAIRRAGGPGETQYF
clone size: many; D gene: -; J gene: TRBJ1-2; V gene: TRBV24-1; CDR3 DNA: TGTGCCACCAGTGCTAAGGGATCTGGCTACACCTTC; CDR3 protein: CATSAKGSGYTF
clone size: many; D gene: TRBD1; J gene: TRBJ1-1; V gene: TRBV7-9; CDR3 DNA: TGTGCCAGCAGCTTGGGGTCCGACAGGGGGACTGAAGCTTTCTTT; CDR3 protein: CASSLGSDRGTEAFF
clone size: -; D gene: -; J gene: TRBJ1-1; V gene: TRBV29-1; CDR3 DNA: TGCAGCGGGGTAGGCCCGAACACTGAAGCTTTCTTT; CDR3 protein: CSGVGPNTEAFF
clone size: few; D gene: -; J gene: TRBJ2-1; V gene: TRBV29-1; CDR3 DNA: TGCAGCGTTGGGCTGAGCTCCTACAATGAGCAGTTCTTC; CDR3 protein: CSVGLSSYNEQFF
clone size: many; D gene: -; J gene: TRBJ2-1; V gene: TRBV6-4; CDR3 DNA: TGTGCCAGCAGTGTCGACCCCGCGAATCCTAATGAGCAGTTCTTC; CDR3 protein: CASSVDPANPNEQFF